The rows below give T cell receptor beta chains drawn from one sample of a study of T cell responses to AZD1222 COVID-19 vaccine. The data were produced by immunoSEQ multiplex PCR, yet TCRdb's version contains in-frame clones alone and is incomplete. This sample has over 110,000 clones; approximately 87% occur once, and the top ten carry 1.5% to 2%. This material consisted of peripheral blood, taken 28 days after the second AZD1222 dose. The source of these receptors is an adult who received the AZD1222 COVID-19 vaccine. CDR3s include the opening cysteine and the closing phenylalanine or tryptophan. The D gene is left open where the match is weak.

.,TRBV6-6,TRBJ1-6,CASSYRGGTYNSPLHF,TGTGCCAGCAGCTATCGAGGGGGGACTTATAATTCACCCCTCCACTTT
TRBD1,TRBV5-4,TRBJ1-2,CASSLDRDPRYTF,TGTGCCAGCAGCCTAGACAGGGACCCACGCTACACCTTC
.,TRBV5-1,TRBJ2-1,CASSLAGPNEQFF,TGCGCCAGCAGCTTGGCGGGGCCCAATGAGCAGTTCTTC
.,TRBV27,TRBJ1-2,CASRWGSNYGYTF,TGTGCCAGTCGGTGGGGGTCTAACTATGGCTACACCTTC
TRBD1,TRBV5-5,TRBJ1-5,CASSRWDRASNQPQHF,TGTGCCAGCAGCCGCTGGGACAGGGCTAGCAATCAGCCCCAGCATTTT
.,TRBV7-9,TRBJ2-7,CASSLPRGAGRYEQYF,TGTGCCAGCAGCTTACCCCGGGGTGCGGGGCGATACGAGCAGTACTTC
.,TRBV11-3,TRBJ2-5,CASSQGGETQYF,TGTGCCAGCAGCCAGGGCGGAGAGACCCAGTACTTC
.,TRBV6-1,TRBJ1-4,CASSQGAAPTNEKLFF,TGTGCCAGCAGTCAAGGGGCAGCCCCAACTAATGAAAAACTGTTTTTT
.,TRBV5-1,TRBJ2-5,CASSLAGPRGGETQYF,TGCGCCAGCAGCTTGGCCGGGCCTAGGGGCGGAGAGACCCAGTACTTC
.,TRBV12-3/TRBV12-4,TRBJ2-1,CASVGPAYNEQFF,TGTGCCAGCGTGGGGCCGGCCTACAATGAGCAGTTCTTC